Reported below is one T cell receptor beta chain. The antigen is unknown. This sample stems from a study of T cells after yellow fever vaccination. CDR3 length: 15 amino acids. Trimming cost V 4 bases and J 4 bases, with 17 bases left between them. Germline-derived CDR1 and CDR2 are SGHRS and YFSETQ. Researchers made TCR cDNA using 5'RACE template switching, and this step added a universal primer site and UMIs. TCRdb re-called the 5' RACE reads with MiXCR, one entry per CDR3 protein. The sample records fewer than 500,000 distinct CDR3 sequences, around 20% being singletons. General study results and limits: A small share of clonotypes appeared in both CD4 and CD8 compartments.

The TCR sequence derives from a man between 18 and 29 years old who received the YFV17D yellow fever vaccine. The sequenced sample was PBMCs, obtained before the yellow fever booster vaccination. The chain combines TRBV5-1 with TRBJ1-1, with D perhaps TRBD1 (5 bases). The CDR3 nucleotides are TGCGCCAGCAGCGACCGCGGTGGGGGAGGCACTGAAGCTTTCTTT. It translates to CASSDRGGGGTEAFF.